These 13 T cell receptor beta chains share one sample of origin, sequenced in a study of Ad26.COV2.S vaccination and SARS-CoV-2 variants. Measured with immunoSEQ multiplex PCR; TCRdb has only the in-frame clones, and not every one. Of 430,000 or so clones listed, 80% to 90% are singletons. Specified treatment: 15 to 20 received Ad26.COV2.S at low or high dose, single or two shots; about 5 received placebo; per-sample allocation not given. Day 63 after the first injection of vaccine or placebo was the sampling time. This specimen consisted of peripheral blood, obtained in a trial of Ad26.COV2.S vaccine versus placebo. The receptors derive from a person aged 18-65 years who received the Ad26.COV2.S COVID-19 vaccine or a placebo.

The chain employs TRBV9 and TRBJ1-1; D is undetermined. The V and J ends lost 3 bases and 0 bases respectively, with 6 bases between them. Germline loops: CDR1 SGDLS, CDR2 YYNGEE. CDR3 length: 13 residues. DNA for the CDR3: TGTGCCAGCAGCGCTCTCTTGAACACTGAAGCTTTCTTT. As protein: CASSALLNTEAFF.

J is TRBJ1-5 and V is TRBV27; D gene ambiguous. This CDR3 has 14 amino acids. V lost 11 bases and J lost 7, with 21 bases in between. The germline V gene has CDR1 MNHEY and CDR2 SMNVEV (reference sequence). The CDR3 nucleotides read TGTGCCCTATTGCAAGTTTCCCCTAAGCAGCCCCAGCATTTT. This gives the protein CALLQVSPKQPQHF.

The V gene is TRBV18, the J gene TRBJ2-1, with TRBD2 identical over 9 bases. Germline-derived CDR1 and CDR2 are KGHSH and LQKENI. The CDR3 runs to 16 residues. Trimming cost V 1 base and J 7 bases; bases outside gene matches: 8. The CDR3 spells CASSPLGAGGPNEQFF. As DNA, the CDR3 is TGTGCCAGCTCACCACTTGGGGCGGGGGGGCCGAATGAGCAGTTCTTC. Looking up the rest from reference TRBV18 and TRBJ2-1 gives the full variable domain: NAGVMQNPRHLVRRRGQEARLRCSPMKGHSHVYWYRQLPEEGLKFMVYLQKENIIDESGMPKERFSAEFPKEGPSILRIQQVVRGDSAAYFCASSPLGAGGPNEQFFGPGTRLTVL.

The V and J genes are TRBV15 and TRBJ1-2; D remains unclear. The CDR3 spans 15 residues. Germline values: CDR1 LNHNV, CDR2 YYDKDF (reference sequence). Trimming cost V 0 bases and J 7 bases, with 15 bases left between them. In DNA, the CDR3 is TGTGCCACCAGCAGAGATCAGAAGGTAACTGGTGGCTACACCTTC. Residues: CATSRDQKVTGGYTF.

The gene calls are TRBV24-1 and TRBJ2-3; 9 nucleotides match TRBD1. Unmatched junction bases numbered 2, after V lost 1 base and J lost 4 bases. There are 15 residues in the CDR3. Germline-derived CDR1 and CDR2 are KGHDR and SFDVKD. In DNA, the CDR3 is TGTGCCACCAGTGATTTCCGACAGGGGGCAGATACGCAGTATTTT. Its translation is CATSDFRQGADTQYF.

This clone was seen a handful of times. The chain uses TRBV10-3 and TRBJ1-6, with 11 bases matching TRBD1. V trimming: 4 bases; J trimming: 7 bases; junction bases outside the gene matches: 6. The CDR3 is made up of 16 amino acids. Germline V gene data show CDR1 as ENHRY and CDR2 as SYGVKD. The CDR3 DNA sequence: TGTGCCATCAGTGCTCCGGGACAGGGGGTAAATTCACCCCTCCACTTT. Translated, it gives CAISAPGQGVNSPLHF.

V usage is TRBV7-9 and J usage is TRBJ2-5, with 10 bases fitting TRBD2. The CDR3 is 14 residues long. From germline, CDR1 is SEHNR and CDR2 FQNEAQ (reference sequence). V lost 10 bases and J lost 5; bases outside the gene matches: 10. The CDR3 DNA follows: TGTGCCATCGAGATCAGCGGGGGGGCGGAGACCCAGTACTTC. This translates into CAIEISGGAETQYF.

This clone was counted between two and nine times. The chain links TRBV2 to TRBJ1-4; a weak D match, TRBD1 (5 bases). The CDR3 runs to 13 residues. V lost 8 bases to trimming and J lost 4 bases, with 11 bases between them. Germline V gene sequence: CDR1 SNHLY, CDR2 FYNNEI. The CDR3 DNA reads as TGTGCCAGCCGGGACGGATTTAATGAAAAACTGTTTTTT. It yields the protein CASRDGFNEKLFF. The entire variable domain, with the rest obtained from reference TRBV2 and TRBJ1-4, is as follows: EPEVTQTPSHQVTQMGQEVILRCVPISNHLYFYWYRQILGQKVEFLVSFYNNEISEKSEIFDDQFSVERPDGSNFTLKIRSTKLEDSAMYFCASRDGFNEKLFFGSGTQLSVL.

The V and J genes are TRBV5-6 and TRBJ2-7; D remains unclear. The CDR3 runs 12 residues. The V gene lost 1 base and the J gene lost 5 bases, with 7 bases spanning the gap. Germline V gene lookup returns CDR1 SGHDT and CDR2 YYEEEE. CDR3: CASSLTGDEQYF. CDR3 in DNA: TGTGCCAGCAGCTTGACTGGGGACGAGCAGTACTTC.

The chain joins TRBV6-5 to TRBJ2-7, with 9 bases identical to TRBD1. CDR3 length: 14 amino acids. In germline, CDR1 is MNHEY, CDR2 SVGAGI. The trim removed 5 bases at V and 5 bases at J, leaving 7 bases unmatched. For the CDR3, the DNA is TGTGCCAGCAGTCTGACGGACAGGGGCGACGAGCAGTACGTC. Protein sequence: CASSLTDRGDEQYV.

This clone appeared a few times. The CDR3 DNA sequence: TGTGCCAGCAGCATCGCGGGCAATGAGCAGTTCTTC. As protein: CASSIAGNEQFF. The chain employs TRBV2 and TRBJ2-1; TRBD2 might be the D (5 bases). The CDR3 totals 12 residues. CDR1 and CDR2 from the germline V gene are SNHLY and FYNNEI. The V gene lost 6 bases and the J gene lost 6 bases, with 9 bases spanning the gap.

This clone was counted once. This chain joins TRBV28 and TRBJ2-7; the D is unclear. V dropped 1 base and J dropped 0 bases, with 7 bases sitting between them. The CDR3 covers 14 residues. Germline loops: CDR1 MDHEN, CDR2 SYDVKM. CDR3 DNA sequence: TGTGCCAGCAGTTTATCGAGGCGCTCCTACGAGCAGTACTTC. It encodes CASSLSRRSYEQYF.

The V and J genes are TRBV7-3 and TRBJ2-7; D tentatively fits TRBD1 or TRBD2 (6 bases each). The CDR3 has 13 residues. The V end lost 4 bases, the J end lost 3 bases, and 10 bases lay between the germline ends. Germline-derived CDR1 and CDR2 are SGHTA and FQGTGA. CDR3 loop: CASSSGGGYEQYF. CDR3 DNA sequence: TGTGCCAGCAGCTCCGGAGGGGGCTACGAGCAGTACTTC.